The entry that follows covers one T cell receptor beta chain sequence. A sample-barcoded 5' primer and a J-beta primer mix were used in a second PCR of about 7 to 11 cycles. TCRdb reprocessed the 5' RACE reads with MiXCR, giving one entry per CDR3 protein. Here the sample spans 2 million or so distinct CDR3 sequences, just under 50% being singletons. This specimen belongs to a study of blood T cells in healthy people across ages. With 2 bases clipped from V and 3 bases from J, the junction kept 3 bases outside the gene matches. This CDR3 is 13 amino acids long. Germline-derived CDR1 and CDR2 are DFQATT and SNEGSKA (reference sequence).

The sample was blood. V gene TRBV20-1 combines with J gene TRBJ1-2; 7 bases agree with TRBD1. This clonotype was obtained from a woman aged 40 to 55 in good health. CDR3: CSARNRGDYGYTF. CDR3 nucleotide sequence: TGCAGTGCTAGAAACAGGGGTGACTATGGCTACACCTTC.